These T cell receptor beta chains were read from a single sample in a study of T-cell reconstitution after alpha-beta-depleted transplantation in children. MiXCR was run by TCRdb on the PCR reads, yielding one entry per CDR3 protein. Among about 190,000 distinct CDR3 sequences, 6.5% to 7.5% were seen once, and the ten largest hold 3% to 3.5%. The material was PBMCs from the stem cell graft donor, obtained from the stem cell graft. Receptor source: a human donor who donated a stem cell graft to a child with Wiskott-Aldrich syndrome. Each CDR3 is given with its conserved first and last residue. Each record gives: J gene, V gene, D gene, clone size, CDR3 DNA, CDR3 protein. The D gene is left open where the match is weak. The size entry is marked missing in some rows and otherwise reads once, few, many or a size class.

J: TRBJ1-5
V: TRBV12-3/TRBV12-4
D: TRBD1
size: many
DNA: TGTGCCAGCAGTCCCCAAGACAGGGGCAATCAGCCCCAGCATTTT
CDR3: CASSPQDRGNQPQHF

J: TRBJ1-1
V: TRBV2
D: NA
size: many
DNA: TGTGCCACCACCCTGGGAGCGAACACTGAAGCTTTCTTT
CDR3: CATTLGANTEAFF

J: TRBJ2-7
V: TRBV30
D: NA
size: few
DNA: TGTGCCTCCACCGGGGCCTACGAGCAGTACTTC
CDR3: CASTGAYEQYF

J: TRBJ1-2
V: TRBV15
D: NA
size: NA
DNA: TGTGCCACCAGCAAAGGAGGTGAAGCATTCTATGGCTACACCTTC
CDR3: CATSKGGEAFYGYTF

J: TRBJ2-7
V: TRBV21-1
D: NA
size: many
DNA: TGTGCCAGCACCCCGGACGGAGCGGATTACGAGCAGTACTTC
CDR3: CASTPDGADYEQYF

J: TRBJ2-1
V: TRBV4-3
D: NA
size: NA
DNA: TGCGCCAGCAGCCAATGGGGGAAGGGAGAAGCTTATTGGGAAGAGTCCGCGGGTAACAATGAGCAGTTCTTC
CDR3: CASSQWGKGEAYWEESAGNNEQFF

J: TRBJ2-5
V: TRBV6-6
D: NA
size: many
DNA: TGTGCCAGCAGGTCCGGTTCAGAGACCCAGTACTTC
CDR3: CASRSGSETQYF

J: TRBJ2-1
V: TRBV12-3/TRBV12-4
D: NA
size: many
DNA: TGTGCCAGCAGCTGGGGGTTCGGCCCTAACAATGAGCAGTTCTTC
CDR3: CASSWGFGPNNEQFF

J: TRBJ1-1
V: TRBV20-1
D: NA
size: many
DNA: TGCAGTGCTAGGGACAGAATGAACACTGAAGCTTTCTTT
CDR3: CSARDRMNTEAFF

J: TRBJ2-3
V: TRBV12-3/TRBV12-4
D: TRBD2
size: NA
DNA: TGTACCAGCAGGAATGGGTTTGCGTATCTAGCGGGGGGCCCAGATACGCAGTATTTT
CDR3: CTSRNGFAYLAGGPDTQYF

J: TRBJ1-5
V: TRBV20-1
D: NA
size: many
DNA: TGCAGTGCTAGACAGGCCCTTACCCAGCATTTT
CDR3: CSARQALTQHF

J: TRBJ2-1
V: TRBV29-1
D: TRBD1
size: NA
DNA: TGCAGCGTGTACAGGGGGTACAATGAGCAGTTCTTC
CDR3: CSVYRGYNEQFF

J: TRBJ1-1
V: TRBV6-1
D: NA
size: many
DNA: TGTGCCAGCAGTGAAGATATGGGGGGCTCAGCTTTCTTT
CDR3: CASSEDMGGSAFF

J: TRBJ1-4
V: TRBV20-1
D: TRBD1
size: many
DNA: TGCAGTGCCAGGGGACAGCCCCATAATGAAAAACTGTTTTTT
CDR3: CSARGQPHNEKLFF

J: TRBJ2-5
V: TRBV10-3
D: TRBD2
size: many
DNA: TGTGCCATCAGTGAGTACGGGCGGGAGGAGACCCAGTACTTC
CDR3: CAISEYGREETQYF

J: TRBJ1-6
V: TRBV7-2
D: NA
size: NA
DNA: TGTGCCAGCAGCTCGTTTACGGGTTCACCCCTCCACTTT
CDR3: CASSSFTGSPLHF

J: TRBJ1-5
V: TRBV10-3
D: NA
size: many
DNA: TGTGCCATCAGTGATATAAAGGGGAGGCATCAGCCCCAGCATTTT
CDR3: CAISDIKGRHQPQHF

J: TRBJ1-1
V: TRBV4-2
D: NA
size: many
DNA: TGTGCCAGCAGCCAAGAGTTAGGACTGAACACTGAAGCTTTCTTT
CDR3: CASSQELGLNTEAFF

J: TRBJ1-1
V: TRBV5-1
D: NA
size: many
DNA: TGCGCCAGCAGCTTTGTAGACAGAGAAGCTTTCTTT
CDR3: CASSFVDREAFF

J: TRBJ1-2
V: TRBV6-5
D: NA
size: many
DNA: TGTGCCAGCAGTTACCGGGAGGGGTTTGGCTATGGCTACACCTTC
CDR3: CASSYREGFGYGYTF

J: TRBJ2-2
V: TRBV5-1
D: TRBD2
size: NA
DNA: TGCGCCAGCAGCTTCAGACTAGCGGGAAACCCCGGGGAGCTGTTTTTT
CDR3: CASSFRLAGNPGELFF

J: TRBJ2-3
V: TRBV20-1
D: TRBD1
size: many
DNA: TGCAGTGCTAGAGATCCAGGGGGAATGAGCACAGATACGCAGTATTTT
CDR3: CSARDPGGMSTDTQYF

J: TRBJ1-1
V: TRBV4-3
D: TRBD1
size: many
DNA: TGCGCCAGCAGCCCGGGACAGCCCTGGGTGGAAGCTTTCTTT
CDR3: CASSPGQPWVEAFF

J: TRBJ2-5
V: TRBV18
D: TRBD1
size: few
DNA: TGTGCCAGCTCACCACTCGCAGGGGGCTACGGAGAGACCCAGTACTTC
CDR3: CASSPLAGGYGETQYF

J: TRBJ2-5
V: TRBV15
D: TRBD1
size: NA
DNA: TGTGCCACCAGCAGAGATTCAGGGGACAGGGTTCTCCAAGAGACCCAGTACTTC
CDR3: CATSRDSGDRVLQETQYF

J: TRBJ2-2
V: TRBV18
D: NA
size: NA
DNA: TGTGCCAGCTCACCAGAGGTCTCCGGGGAGCTGTTTTTT
CDR3: CASSPEVSGELFF

J: TRBJ1-1
V: TRBV12-3/TRBV12-4
D: NA
size: many
DNA: TGTGCCAGCAGTTTAAGTCAGGCAGGGATGATCACTGAAGCTTTCTTT
CDR3: CASSLSQAGMITEAFF

J: TRBJ2-3
V: TRBV6-5
D: NA
size: many
DNA: TGTGCCAGCAGTTACCGGGCAGGCGCAGATACGCAGTATTTT
CDR3: CASSYRAGADTQYF

J: TRBJ1-4
V: TRBV7-2
D: TRBD1
size: many
DNA: TGTGCCAGCAGCTTAATGGGACAGGGAGGCGAAAAACTGTTTTTT
CDR3: CASSLMGQGGEKLFF

J: TRBJ2-1
V: TRBV6-5
D: TRBD1
size: many
DNA: TGTGCCAGCAGGCGCACAGGGGCTTACGATGAGCAGTTCTTC
CDR3: CASRRTGAYDEQFF

J: TRBJ2-3
V: TRBV15
D: NA
size: NA
DNA: TGTGCCACCAGCCCGGGCGGCATGCGGGGGCAAGATACGCAGTATTTT
CDR3: CATSPGGMRGQDTQYF

J: TRBJ1-5
V: TRBV5-1
D: NA
size: many
DNA: TGCGCCAGCAGCTTGAGTTGGGGAGACAATCAGCCCCAGCATTTT
CDR3: CASSLSWGDNQPQHF

J: TRBJ2-7
V: TRBV9
D: NA
size: many
DNA: TGTGCCAGCAGCCCCCGGGACGTACCCTACGAGCAGTACTTC
CDR3: CASSPRDVPYEQYF

J: TRBJ2-7
V: TRBV5-1
D: TRBD1
size: few
DNA: TGCGCCAGCAGCGGCAGGGGGCCGAGCTCCTACGAGCAGTACTTC
CDR3: CASSGRGPSSYEQYF

J: TRBJ2-7
V: TRBV7-8
D: NA
size: few
DNA: TGTGCCAGCAGCCCCGGGGAGACTTACTACGAGCAGTACTTC
CDR3: CASSPGETYYEQYF

J: TRBJ1-1
V: TRBV5-1
D: TRBD1
size: many
DNA: TGCGCCAGCAGGACTAACACAGGGGCCTACACTGAAGCTTTCTTT
CDR3: CASRTNTGAYTEAFF

J: TRBJ2-3
V: TRBV4-2
D: NA
size: many
DNA: TGTGCCAGCAGCCAAGACGCCCTAGAAAATACGCAGTATTTT
CDR3: CASSQDALENTQYF

J: TRBJ2-7
V: TRBV29-1
D: NA
size: many
DNA: TGCAGCGTTGGGCTCCGAGGGGCCTACGAGCAGTACTTC
CDR3: CSVGLRGAYEQYF

J: TRBJ2-7
V: TRBV5-1
D: NA
size: many
DNA: TGCGCCAGCAGCTTGGCCGGGACAAGAAGTGACGAGCAGTACTTC
CDR3: CASSLAGTRSDEQYF

J: TRBJ2-7
V: TRBV5-1
D: NA
size: many
DNA: TGCGCCAGCAGCTTGGATCAGGGCTACGAGCAGTACTTC
CDR3: CASSLDQGYEQYF

J: TRBJ1-1
V: TRBV7-8
D: NA
size: many
DNA: TGTGCCAGCAGCTTAGCGTTAGGGAGGACCACTGAAGCTTTCTTT
CDR3: CASSLALGRTTEAFF

J: TRBJ2-1
V: TRBV10-1
D: NA
size: NA
DNA: TGCGCCAGCAGTGATGGACCCGAGTACGAGCAGTTCTTC
CDR3: CASSDGPEYEQFF

J: TRBJ2-4
V: TRBV5-1
D: TRBD1
size: many
DNA: TGCGCCAGCAGATGGGACAGCAAAAACATTCAGTACTTC
CDR3: CASRWDSKNIQYF

J: TRBJ2-7
V: TRBV11-2
D: NA
size: NA
DNA: TGTGCCAGCAGCCTTAGGTCGGGGTTAAGCAACGAGCAGTACTTC
CDR3: CASSLRSGLSNEQYF

J: TRBJ1-5
V: TRBV27
D: TRBD1
size: many
DNA: TGTGCCAGCAGTTTTCAGGGGGGAAAACAGCCCCAGCATTTT
CDR3: CASSFQGGKQPQHF